These 7 T cell receptor beta chains were sequenced from one sample in a study of cytomegalovirus exposure and HLA in healthy donors. Primers included in the PCR were 60 Vbeta and 13 Jbeta primers. Clones were sequenced by immunoSEQ multiplex PCR, and TCRdb holds only the in-frame ones, with some missing. The sample contains some 150,000 clones, over 80% of which appear only once. The sequenced sample consisted of PBMCs. These receptors were taken from a woman in her twenties or thirties in good health and CMV-seronegative.

This clone was counted only a few times. The chain links TRBV2 to TRBJ2-7; TRBD2 might be the D (5 bases). V gave up 8 bases and J gave up 1 base, with 12 bases separating them. Germline values: CDR1 SNHLY, CDR2 FYNNEI. CDR3 length: 13 amino acids. CDR3 amino acids: CASALEASYEQYF. Here the CDR3 DNA reads TGTGCCAGCGCCTTGGAGGCATCCTACGAGCAGTACTTC. Based on the CDR3 plus reference TRBV2 and TRBJ2-7, the full variable domain is EPEVTQTPSHQVTQMGQEVILRCVPISNHLYFYWYRQILGQKVEFLVSFYNNEISEKSEIFDDQFSVERPDGSNFTLKIRSTKLEDSAMYFCASALEASYEQYFGPGTRLTVT.

The chain combines TRBV5-1 with TRBJ2-3, with 8 positions matching TRBD1. CDR1 and CDR2 from the germline V gene are SGHRS and YFSETQ. The CDR3 is 14 residues long. V lost 1 base, J lost 2 bases, and 0 bases stayed unmatched. The CDR3 is CASSLQGATDTQYF. CDR3 DNA sequence: TGCGCCAGCAGCTTGCAGGGGGCCACAGATACGCAGTATTTT.

Ten or more counts support this clone. This chain joins TRBV6-1 and TRBJ1-1; D might be TRBD1 (6 bases). This CDR3 has 14 residues. V dropped 6 bases and J dropped 10 bases, with 21 bases sitting between them. The germline V gene has CDR1 MNHNS and CDR2 SASEGT. The CDR3 DNA sequence: TGTGCCAGCAGAGCAACACAGGGTCTCTACGCAGCTTTCTTT. Protein sequence: CASRATQGLYAAFF.

The V gene is TRBV19, the J gene TRBJ2-7; D is unclear. CDR3 length: 14 residues. From germline, CDR1 is LNHDA and CDR2 SQIVND (reference sequence). The V gene lost 5 bases and the J gene lost 3 bases, with 14 bases spanning the gap. DNA of the CDR3: TGTGCCAGTAGTGCAACCGGCGGAAGCTACGAGCAGTACTTC. This translates into CASSATGGSYEQYF.

This chain uses TRBV2 with TRBJ2-5; TRBD1 is a possible D gene (5 bases). The DNA end is a closer match to TRBJ2-7, so the J assignment may be wrong. The germline CDR1 and CDR2 sequences are SNHLY and FYNNEI. The CDR3 length is 15 residues. CDR3 residues: CASSDGRVYPYEQYF. The DNA of the CDR3 is TGTGCCAGCAGTGACGGCAGGGTCTATCCCTACGAGCAGTACTTC.

V gene TRBV28 combines with J gene TRBJ1-1, with D perhaps matching TRBD1 (5 bases). This CDR3 comprises 13 residues. The germline V gene has CDR1 MDHEN and CDR2 SYDVKM. V dropped 7 bases and J dropped 4 bases, with 13 bases sitting between them. CDR3 coding DNA: TGTGCCAGCACCACGGGGGTTATCACTGAAGCTTTCTTT. The encoded protein is CASTTGVITEAFF.

The V and J genes are TRBV29-1 and TRBJ1-5; weak D call: TRBD1 (6 bases). This CDR3 is built from 13 residues. Trimming took off 6 bases at V and 4 bases at J, with 13 bases between the two ends. The germline CDR1 and CDR2 sequences are SQVTM and ANQGSEA. The CDR3, as DNA: TGCAGCGTGACGAAAGGGGGTAATCAGCCCCAGCATTTT. Protein: CSVTKGGNQPQHF.